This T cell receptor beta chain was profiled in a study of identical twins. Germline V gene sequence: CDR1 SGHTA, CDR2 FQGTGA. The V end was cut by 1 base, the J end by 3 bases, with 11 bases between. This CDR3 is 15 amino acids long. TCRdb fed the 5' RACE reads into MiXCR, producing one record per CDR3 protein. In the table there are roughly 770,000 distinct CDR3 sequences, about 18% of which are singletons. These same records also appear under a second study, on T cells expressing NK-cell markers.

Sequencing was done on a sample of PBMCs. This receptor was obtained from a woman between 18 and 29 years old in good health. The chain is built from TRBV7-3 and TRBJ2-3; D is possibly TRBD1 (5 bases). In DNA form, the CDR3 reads TGTGCCAGCAGCTTAAACAGGCTGGAGACAGATACGCAGTATTTT. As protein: CASSLNRLETDTQYF.